These 8 T cell receptor beta chains were sequenced from one sample in a study of early T cells in non-severe SARS-CoV-2 infection. TCRdb analysed the 5' RACE reads with MiXCR anew, one entry per CDR3 protein. The table includes about 58,000 distinct CDR3 sequences, more than 7% detected once. What was sequenced was whole blood. All receptors derive from an adult who was a healthcare worker with PCR-confirmed SARS-CoV-2 infection or an uninfected control (not recorded which).

The chain is built from TRBV7-9 and TRBJ2-5; weak D call: TRBD2 (6 bases). CDR1 is SEHNR and CDR2 is FQNEAQ in the germline V gene (reference sequence). The CDR3 contains 16 residues. Trimming pared 5 bases from V and 0 bases from J, leaving 16 bases between. The CDR3 loop reads CASSRLGGPNQETQYF. Written as DNA, the CDR3 is TGTGCCAGCAGCAGACTAGGAGGGCCGAACCAAGAGACCCAGTACTTC.

The sample holds many counts of this clonotype. The rearrangement uses TRBV28 and TRBJ2-1; TRBD2 matches 8 bases. With V trimmed by 5 bases and J by 5 bases, 5 bases remained unmatched. CDR3 size: 14 residues. Germline CDR1 reads MDHEN; CDR2 reads SYDVKM. The CDR3 nucleotides are TGTGCCAGCAGTCCTAGCGGGTACAACAATGAGCAGTTCTTC. This gives the protein CASSPSGYNNEQFF.

This chain joins TRBV5-1 and TRBJ2-3; D may be TRBD1 (5 bases). V lost 0 bases and J lost 1, with 6 bases in between. Germline CDR1 and CDR2: SGHRS and YFSETQ. CDR3 size: 14 residues. CDR3: CASSLAQGTDTQYF. Written as DNA, the CDR3 is TGCGCCAGCAGCTTGGCACAGGGCACAGATACGCAGTATTTT.

The chain combines TRBV5-1 with TRBJ2-3; D is unresolved. Germline values: CDR1 SGHRS, CDR2 YFSETQ. V dropped 0 bases and J dropped 0 bases, with 8 bases sitting between them. This CDR3 has 15 amino acids. CDR3 in DNA: TGCGCCAGCAGCTTGGCCGATCCTAGCACAGATACGCAGTATTTT. Encoded protein: CASSLADPSTDTQYF.

The chain recombines TRBV24-1 with TRBJ2-7; tentative D call: TRBD2 (5 bases). The CDR3 contains 14 residues. Looked up from germline, CDR1 is KGHDR and CDR2 is SFDVKD. Trimming removed 4 bases at V and 2 bases at J, with 11 bases between. In DNA, the CDR3 is TGTGCCACCAGTGACCCACTAGAGCCCTACGAGCAGTACTTC. Amino acid sequence: CATSDPLEPYEQYF.

In this sample, this clonotype turned up many times. Compared with germline, one end of the junction differs, possibly owing to a read error. The V call is TRBV5-1, the J call TRBJ1-2; D may be TRBD1 (5 bases). The CDR3 loop spans 15 amino acids. Germline CDR1 is SGHRS and CDR2 is YFSETQ. The CDR3 reads CASSLEDTTNYGYTF. CDR3 bases: TGCGCCAGCAGTTTGGAGGACACGACTAACTATGGCTACACCTTC. The variable domain in full, with the rest retrieved from reference TRBV5-1 and TRBJ1-2, is KAGVTQTPRYLIKTRGQQVTLSCSPISGHRSVSWYQQTPGQGLQFLFEYFSETQRNKGNFPGRFSGRQFSNSRSEMNVSTLELGDSALYLCASSLEDTTNYGYTFGSGTRLTVV.

The sample holds a few counts of this clonotype. This chain links TRBV10-2 with TRBJ2-5; maybe TRBD2 (7 bases). This CDR3 comprises 15 residues. Germline-derived CDR1 and CDR2 are WSHSY and SAAADI. The V and J ends lost 4 bases and 1 base respectively, with 13 bases between them. CDR3 loop: CASSGGGAAQETQYF. In DNA, the CDR3 is TGCGCCAGCAGTGGAGGGGGGGCTGCCCAAGAGACCCAGTACTTC.

In its sample, this clonotype was seen many times. The gene calls are TRBV9 and TRBJ2-2; D unclear. Trimming stripped 2 bases from V and 0 bases from J, with 8 bases between. From germline, CDR1 is SGDLS and CDR2 YYNGEE. This CDR3 region has 15 residues. Here the CDR3 reads CASSVGSANTGELFF. As DNA, the CDR3 is TGTGCCAGCAGCGTCGGCAGCGCGAACACCGGGGAGCTGTTTTTT.